A selection of T cell receptor beta chains follows, all from one sample in a study of T cell repertoires in cytomegalovirus infection. For these TCRs, the target antigens are not known. TCRdb processed the reads anew with MiXCR; each CDR3 protein has one entry. Of a few hundred thousand distinct CDR3 sequences listed, 40% are singletons. The sample consisted of cultured PBMCs, taken from culture after CMV antigen stimulation. Receptors originate from a human donor in good health (CMV status not recorded). Some clones in this sample may be carry-over from other donors' samples. The CDR3 runs from the conserved cysteine through the conserved F or W. The D gene is left open where the match is weak. Rows may omit the clone size; those that give it use once, few, many or a size class.

CDR3nt: TGTGCCAGCAGTCCTACGGAGGGGTCCGATGAGCAGTTCTTC; CDR3aa: CASSPTEGSDEQFF; v_gene: TRBV12-3/TRBV12-4; j_gene: TRBJ2-1; abundance: NA; d_gene: NA
CDR3nt: TGTGCCAGCAGTTTCACTGACAGGTGGAATTCACCCCTCCACTTT; CDR3aa: CASSFTDRWNSPLHF; v_gene: TRBV12-3/TRBV12-4; j_gene: TRBJ1-6; abundance: NA; d_gene: NA
CDR3nt: TGTGCCAGCAGCCGAATACAGGGGGAGTTCGAGCAGTACTTC; CDR3aa: CASSRIQGEFEQYF; v_gene: TRBV7-2; j_gene: TRBJ2-7; abundance: NA; d_gene: TRBD1
CDR3nt: TGCAGTGGGAGACCCGTAGAGCGCTTGAACACTGAAGCTTTCTTT; CDR3aa: CSGRPVERLNTEAFF; v_gene: TRBV20-1; j_gene: TRBJ1-1; abundance: NA; d_gene: NA
CDR3nt: TGTGCCAGCAGCTTGGTGCAGCCCGGGTCGGAGCTGTTTTTT; CDR3aa: CASSLVQPGSELFF; v_gene: TRBV5-5; j_gene: TRBJ2-2; abundance: NA; d_gene: NA
CDR3nt: TGTGCCAGCAGTCGTACAATGACGAACACCGGGGAGCTGTTTTTT; CDR3aa: CASSRTMTNTGELFF; v_gene: TRBV6-1; j_gene: TRBJ2-2; abundance: few; d_gene: NA
CDR3nt: TGTGCCAGCAGCACCACTAGCGGGAGGACCCACGAGCAGTACTTC; CDR3aa: CASSTTSGRTHEQYF; v_gene: TRBV27; j_gene: TRBJ2-7; abundance: NA; d_gene: TRBD2
CDR3nt: TGCAGCGTTGAAGGGGGAAGTAGGGAGGAAAATTCACCCCTCCACTTT; CDR3aa: CSVEGGSREENSPLHF; v_gene: TRBV29-1; j_gene: TRBJ1-6; abundance: few; d_gene: NA
CDR3nt: TGTGCCACCAGCAGGGACAGGGTTCCTGAAGCTTTCTTT; CDR3aa: CATSRDRVPEAFF; v_gene: TRBV15; j_gene: TRBJ1-1; abundance: NA; d_gene: TRBD1
CDR3nt: TGCAGTGCTAGGGTCGTGGCAGATACGCAGTATTTT; CDR3aa: CSARVVADTQYF; v_gene: TRBV20-1; j_gene: TRBJ2-3; abundance: NA; d_gene: NA
CDR3nt: TGTGCCAGCAGTGAAGGGTTGACTAGCGGAATTAAAGAGACCCAGTACTTC; CDR3aa: CASSEGLTSGIKETQYF; v_gene: TRBV6-1; j_gene: TRBJ2-5; abundance: NA; d_gene: TRBD2